The 28 T cell receptor beta chains listed next were all sequenced from one sample in a study of cytomegalovirus exposure and HLA in healthy donors. PCR employed 60 Vbeta and 13 Jbeta primers. The data were produced by immunoSEQ multiplex PCR, yet TCRdb's version contains in-frame clones alone and is incomplete. The table lists 150,000 to 200,000 clones, approximately 76% of them singletons, with around 2.1% in the top ten. Material for sequencing was PBMCs. These receptors all stem from a female donor in good health and CMV-seronegative.

The rearrangement uses TRBV5-3 and TRBJ1-2; D ambiguous. TRBV5-3 is assigned to the ORF class and has an uncertain function. V dropped 0 bases and J dropped 8 bases, with 5 bases sitting between them. The CDR3 loop spans 11 amino acids. Here the CDR3 reads CARSLVKGYTF. The CDR3 coding sequence is TGTGCCAGAAGCTTGGTTAAAGGCTACACCTTC.

The chain joins TRBV11-2 to TRBJ1-4, with D tentatively TRBD1 (5 bases). The CDR3 loop spans 15 amino acids. V was clipped by 6 bases and J by 5 bases, with 16 bases between them. The germline gives CDR1 SGHAT, CDR2 FQNNGV. The CDR3 loop is CASSHPDRPNEKLFF. CDR3 DNA: TGTGCCAGCAGTCACCCCGACAGACCAAATGAAAAACTGTTTTTT.

The chain recombines TRBV7-2 with TRBJ1-6; unclear D gene. CDR3 size: 15 residues. Germline lookup yields CDR1 SGHTA and CDR2 FQGNSA. Trimming cost V 5 bases and J 2 bases, with 10 bases left between them. The CDR3 nucleotides are TGTGCCAGCAGCCAGAACAGTCCCTATAATTCACCCCTCCACTTT. Protein product: CASSQNSPYNSPLHF.

The chain links TRBV27 to TRBJ2-5, with 14 bases fitting TRBD2. J gave up 4 bases and V 3 bases, and 7 bases lay outside the gene matches. This CDR3 spans 17 amino acids. Germline V gives CDR1 MNHEY, CDR2 SMNVEV (reference sequence). CDR3 loop: CASSFGTSGRSRETQYF. Here the CDR3 DNA reads TGTGCCAGCAGTTTCGGGACTAGCGGGAGATCGAGAGAGACCCAGTACTTC.

This clone was seen only once. This chain links TRBV6-5 with TRBJ1-4; D is uncertain. V lost 8 bases and J lost 7, with 11 bases in between. CDR1 MNHEY and CDR2 SVGAGI come from the germline V gene. This CDR3 contains 12 residues. Written as DNA, the CDR3 is TGTGCCAGCGCGCGGCCCGGTGAAAAACTGTTTTTT. This encodes CASARPGEKLFF.

The chain uses TRBV5-6 and TRBJ1-6; 7 bases agree with TRBD1. V was clipped by 2 bases and J by 8 bases; unmatched bases: 1. Germline loops: CDR1 SGHDT, CDR2 YYEEEE. The CDR3 spans 13 residues. CDR3 nucleotides: TGTGCCAGCAGCTTTACAGGGGATTCACCCCTCCACTTT. It encodes CASSFTGDSPLHF.

The gene calls are TRBV11-1 and TRBJ2-5, with a possible D match to TRBD1 (6 bases). CDR1 is SGHAT, CDR2 FQDESV, per germline (reference sequence). Trimming shortened V by 5 bases and J by 7 bases, and 17 bases separated the two germline ends. The CDR3 runs to 14 residues. DNA for the CDR3: TGTGCCAGCAGCCCGACTAAAGGGACAAGGACCCAGTACTTC. Encoded protein: CASSPTKGTRTQYF.

The CDR3 DNA follows: TGTGCCAGTAGAACGAGACAGGGGGCGGTTATGAACACTGAAGCTTTCTTT. This translates into CASRTRQGAVMNTEAFF. The V gene is TRBV19, the J gene TRBJ1-1; 10 nucleotides match TRBD1. V was clipped by 6 bases and J by 0 bases; unmatched bases: 10. CDR1 LNHDA and CDR2 SQIVND come from the germline V gene (reference sequence). The CDR3 runs 17 residues.

The chain joins TRBV29-1 to TRBJ1-1; 8 positions agree with TRBD1. Trimming removed 4 bases from V and 7 bases from J; junction bases left unmatched: 11. Per the germline V gene, CDR1 is SQVTM and CDR2 is ANQGSEA. CDR3 length equals 14 residues. CDR3 DNA: TGCAGCGTTGCCAGGACAGGGTATCGGGGTGAAGCTTTCTTT. Protein sequence: CSVARTGYRGEAFF.

The rearrangement links TRBV2 to TRBJ1-1; D is ambiguous. The CDR3 sequence is 14 residues long. CDR1 is SNHLY and CDR2 is FYNNEI in the germline V gene. The V end lost 8 bases, the J end lost 0 bases, and 13 bases lay between the germline ends. This chain's CDR3 is CASLYRPMNTEAFF. The DNA of the CDR3 is TGTGCCAGCCTTTACCGCCCTATGAACACTGAAGCTTTCTTT.

The V gene is TRBV5-6, the J gene TRBJ1-1; TRBD1 aligns across 8 bases. The germline gives CDR1 SGHDT, CDR2 YYEEEE. With 4 bases clipped from V and 4 bases from J, the junction kept 6 bases outside the gene matches. This CDR3 is built from 14 residues. The CDR3 here is CASSGMTGATEAFF. CDR3 DNA sequence: TGTGCCAGCAGCGGTATGACAGGGGCCACTGAAGCTTTCTTT.

The CDR3 DNA is TGTGCCAGCAGCTTAAGCCACAGGGCCACTGAAGCTTTCTTT. Translation: CASSLSHRATEAFF. The chain joins TRBV7-9 to TRBJ1-1; D is perhaps TRBD1 (6 bases). This CDR3 spans 14 amino acids. The V and J ends lost 2 bases and 4 bases respectively, with 11 bases between them. Germline V gives CDR1 SEHNR, CDR2 FQNEAQ (reference sequence).

This clone was seen a few times. This chain connects TRBV29-1 to TRBJ2-5; TRBD1 matches 8 bases. The germline gives CDR1 SQVTM, CDR2 ANQGSEA. Germline trimming cut 0 bases from V and 7 bases from J; bases unmatched to any gene: 13. The CDR3 contains 16 residues. CDR3 amino acids: CSVEDLRQGALRTQYF. The DNA of the CDR3 is TGCAGCGTTGAAGATCTTCGCCAGGGGGCTCTCCGGACCCAGTACTTC.

V usage is TRBV6-5 and J usage is TRBJ2-3; TRBD2 matches at 13 bases. Germline V gene lookup returns CDR1 MNHEY and CDR2 SVGAGI. The CDR3 is 15 amino acids. With V trimmed by 5 bases and J by 4 bases, 3 bases remained unmatched. In nucleotides, the CDR3 is TGTGCCAGCAGTGTGACTAGCGGGGGGCCAGATACGCAGTATTTT. Translating gives CASSVTSGGPDTQYF.

V gene TRBV11-1 combines with J gene TRBJ1-2; D gene unclear. V gave up 1 base and J gave up 1 base, with 4 bases separating them. Germline assignment: CDR1 SGHAT and CDR2 FQDESV (reference sequence). CDR3 length: 13 residues. CDR3 bases: TGTGCCAGCAGCTTAGAATATAACTATGGCTACACCTTC. Protein product: CASSLEYNYGYTF.

This rearrangement joins TRBV6-1 to TRBJ1-2; no clear D. The CDR3 extends over 13 amino acids. Between the trimmed V and J ends, which lost 5 bases and 3 bases, there was a span of 10 bases. Germline values: CDR1 MNHNS, CDR2 SASEGT. The CDR3 loop is CASSYGHDYGYTF. DNA for the CDR3: TGTGCCAGCAGTTATGGGCATGACTATGGCTACACCTTC.

A single count supports this clone. V and J are TRBV9 and TRBJ1-3; D is unclear. V gave up 0 bases and J gave up 0 bases, with 10 bases separating them. The CDR3 totals 16 residues. Germline V CDR1 and CDR2: SGDLS, YYNGEE. The CDR3 reads CASSVGGHLSGNTIYF. CDR3 sequence (DNA): TGTGCCAGCAGCGTAGGCGGCCACCTCTCTGGAAACACCATATATTTT.

This clone was seen a handful of times. V is TRBV9 and J is TRBJ2-7; perhaps TRBD1 as D (5 bases). V was trimmed by 0 bases and J by 3 bases, leaving 13 bases between them. CDR1 and CDR2 (germline): SGDLS, YYNGEE. This CDR3 comprises 15 residues. The CDR3 sequence is CASSVGGDTVYEQYF. CDR3 in DNA: TGTGCCAGCAGCGTAGGGGGCGACACCGTCTACGAGCAGTACTTC.

The chain combines TRBV7-2 with TRBJ2-1, with TRBD2 identical over 11 bases. The germline gives CDR1 SGHTA, CDR2 FQGNSA. The length of the CDR3 is 15 residues. Trimming took 0 bases from V and 9 from J; bases not matched to a gene: 4. The CDR3 protein is CASSLALAGVGEQFF. The CDR3 DNA follows: TGTGCCAGCAGCTTAGCACTAGCGGGAGTCGGTGAGCAGTTCTTC. Variable domain in full (rest from reference TRBV7-2 and TRBJ2-1): GAGVSQSPSNKVTEKGKDVELRCDPISGHTALYWYRQSLGQGLEFLIYFQGNSAPDKSGLPSDRFSAERTGGSVSTLTIQRTQQEDSAVYLCASSLALAGVGEQFFGPGTRLTVL.

This chain joins TRBV5-6 and TRBJ1-2, with TRBD1 as a possible D gene (5 bases). Germline V gene data show CDR1 as SGHDT and CDR2 as YYEEEE. Trimming took 1 base from V and 4 from J, leaving 20 bases between them. The CDR3 runs 17 residues. CDR3 in amino acids: CASSLLRAGRILYGYTF. As DNA, the CDR3 is TGTGCCAGCAGCTTGTTAAGGGCAGGGCGGATTCTCTATGGCTACACCTTC.

This chain links TRBV18 with TRBJ2-2, with 7 bases aligning to TRBD2. CDR3 length equals 15 residues. V lost 6 bases, J lost 5 bases, and 9 bases stayed unmatched. Germline CDR1 and CDR2: KGHSH and LQKENI. CDR3 nucleotide sequence: TGTGCCAGCTCCCCGGGGGGAGGAAGAACCGGGGAGCTGTTTTTT. It codes for CASSPGGGRTGELFF. The entire variable domain, with the rest obtained from reference TRBV18 and TRBJ2-2, is as follows: NAGVMQNPRHLVRRRGQEARLRCSPMKGHSHVYWYRQLPEEGLKFMVYLQKENIIDESGMPKERFSAEFPKEGPSILRIQQVVRGDSAAYFCASSPGGGRTGELFFGEGSRLTVL.

This clone was picked up one time. This sequence joins TRBV6-6 and TRBJ2-7; 9 bases map to TRBD2. The V segment lost 8 bases and the J segment 4 bases; nucleotides outside the gene matches: 9. The V gene's germline CDR1 is MNHNY and CDR2 SVGAGI (reference sequence). The CDR3 covers 14 residues. In nucleotides, the CDR3 is TGTGCCAGCGGGGGCTCAGGACTAGCGTACGAGCAGTACTTC. This translates into CASGGSGLAYEQYF.

The chain recombines TRBV7-6 with TRBJ1-2; D not resolved. Germline CDR1 reads SGHVS; CDR2 reads FNYEAQ. CDR3 length: 14 residues. The V end was cut by 2 bases, the J end by 6 bases, with 13 bases between. The CDR3 coding sequence is TGTGCCAGCAGCTTAACTTACGGGTCGGATGGCTACACCTTC. The encoded protein is CASSLTYGSDGYTF.

This chain connects TRBV7-6 to TRBJ2-1; 9 bases line up with TRBD2. J lost 4 bases, V lost 5 bases, and 6 bases had no gene match. The CDR3 contains 15 residues. Germline CDR1 is SGHVS and CDR2 is FNYEAQ. The CDR3 reads CASSDGTSNYNEQFF. The CDR3 DNA follows: TGTGCCAGCAGCGACGGGACTAGCAATTACAATGAGCAGTTCTTC.

The V gene is TRBV4-1, the J gene TRBJ2-7, with D possibly TRBD2 on 5 matching bases. The CDR3 runs to 15 residues. Germline V gene sequence: CDR1 MGHRA, CDR2 YSYEKL. V was shortened by 4 bases and J by 2 bases, with 15 bases between the two germline ends. The CDR3 spells CASSPPRVSTYEQYF. The CDR3 nucleotides are TGCGCCAGCAGCCCACCGAGGGTGTCGACCTACGAGCAGTACTTC.

The chain couples TRBV6-1 to TRBJ2-7; D ambiguous. Looked up from germline, CDR1 is MNHNS and CDR2 is SASEGT. V lost 6 bases to trimming and J lost 1 base, with 7 bases between them. The CDR3 has 12 amino acids. For the CDR3, the DNA is TGTGCCAGCAGACGGGTTTCCTACGAGCAGTACTTC. Translation: CASRRVSYEQYF.

The chain has TRBV6-1 and TRBJ1-5, with 8 positions matching TRBD1. The CDR3 is 14 amino acids. With V trimmed by 7 bases and J by 9 bases, 11 bases remained unmatched. CDR1 MNHNS and CDR2 SASEGT come from the germline V gene. CDR3: CASTPQDRETPQHF. The CDR3 DNA reads TGTGCCAGCACCCCTCAGGACAGGGAAACGCCCCAGCATTTT.

CDR3 coding DNA: TGTGCCAGCAGCGTAGAATGGACAAGTGAGCAGTTCTTC. It codes for CASSVEWTSEQFF. The gene calls are TRBV9 and TRBJ2-1, with D tentatively TRBD1 (5 bases). Trimming stripped 0 bases from V and 9 bases from J, with 10 bases between. CDR1 and CDR2 (germline): SGDLS, YYNGEE. The CDR3 extends over 13 amino acids.